One sample yielded the 25 T cell receptor beta chains listed below, sequenced in a study of shared clonotypes between healthy human individuals. Data came from immunoSEQ multiplex PCR; TCRdb stores just in-frame clones and leaves some out. Found here are some 1 million clones, about 80% of them singletons; the top ten hold around 1.5%. The sequencing sample was made of memory CD4+ T cells sorted from blood. Indicated subset: CD45RA-negative fraction. These receptors all come from a man aged 18 to 29 in good health.

The V gene is TRBV2, the J gene TRBJ2-5, with D perhaps matching TRBD1 (7 bases). The J call may be in error: the DNA end matches TRBJ2-7 better. The CDR3 has 14 residues. Looked up from germline, CDR1 is SNHLY and CDR2 is FYNNEI. As DNA, the CDR3 is TGTGCCACTGCGGGGACAGCTTCATGGCGCGAGCAGTACTTC. This codes for CATAGTASWREQYF.

The chain combines TRBV25-1 with TRBJ2-5; D may be TRBD1 (6 bases). V lost 2 bases and J lost 5, with 9 bases in between. The germline CDR1 and CDR2 sequences are MGHDK and SYGVNS. The CDR3 is 13 residues long. The DNA of the CDR3 is TGTGCCAGCAGTGAACAGGGGACGGAGACCCAGTACTTC. Protein: CASSEQGTETQYF.

This chain joins TRBV5-4 and TRBJ1-4; TRBD1 is a possible D gene (6 bases). Trimming removed 4 bases from V and 4 bases from J, with 8 bases in between. CDR1 is SGHNT and CDR2 is YYREEE in the germline V gene (reference sequence). The CDR3 extends over 13 amino acids. The DNA for the CDR3 is TGTGCCAGCAGCGGGGACATTAATGAAAAACTGTTTTTT. Residues: CASSGDINEKLFF.

This clone was picked up a small number of times. The V gene is TRBV9, the J gene TRBJ1-4; the D gene is possibly TRBD1 (6 bases). V was shortened by 4 bases and J by 8 bases, with 18 bases between the two germline ends. Germline CDR1 is SGDLS and CDR2 is YYNGEE. This CDR3 has 15 amino acids. This chain's CDR3 is CASSLTPGTGEKLFF. The CDR3 coding sequence is TGTGCCAGCAGCCTAACCCCCGGCACAGGGGAAAAACTGTTTTTT. Supplemented by reference TRBV9 and TRBJ1-4, the full variable domain reads DSGVTQTPKHLITATGQRVTLRCSPRSGDLSVYWYQQSLDQGLQFLIQYYNGEERAKGNILERFSAQQFPDLHSELNLSSLELGDSALYFCASSLTPGTGEKLFFGSGTQLSVL.

Note on this clone: Other DNA sequences of this sample code for an identical CDR3. The chain couples TRBV6-5 to TRBJ2-3; D gene unclear. Per the germline V gene, CDR1 is MNHEY and CDR2 is SVGAGI. This CDR3 region has 13 residues. Trimming took off 6 bases at V and 0 bases at J, with 7 bases between the two ends. The CDR3 DNA reads TGTGCCAGCAGGACCCCTAGCACAGATACGCAGTATTTT. Translated: CASRTPSTDTQYF.

Here the CDR3 DNA reads TGTGCCAGCAGCGTAATCCCCTATAATTCACCCCTCCACTTT. Its protein product is CASSVIPYNSPLHF. The chain recombines TRBV9 with TRBJ1-6; D call uncertain. V was shortened by 1 base and J by 2 bases, with 4 bases between the two germline ends. This CDR3 is 14 amino acids long. Germline assignment: CDR1 SGDLS and CDR2 YYNGEE.

The J gene is TRBJ1-2, the V gene TRBV7-8; a weak D match, TRBD1 (6 bases). Germline assignment: CDR1 SGHVS and CDR2 FQNEAQ. Trimming left V 2 bases short and J 8 bases short, with 15 bases between. CDR3 length: 14 amino acids. The CDR3 DNA sequence: TGTGCCAGCAGCTTACTGTCACAGGGTAGCGGCTACACCTTC. It is translated as CASSLLSQGSGYTF.

V usage is TRBV6-5 and J usage is TRBJ1-2, with TRBD1 as a possible D gene (6 bases). The CDR3 sequence is 12 residues long. Trimming removed 5 bases from V and 9 bases from J, with 13 bases in between. CDR1 is MNHEY, CDR2 SVGAGI, per germline. CDR3 in DNA: TGTGCCAGCAGTCCAACAGGGTTTCGCTACACCTTC. Residues: CASSPTGFRYTF.

The CDR3: CASSPRLQGQSPYEQYF. DNA for the CDR3: TGTGCCAGCTCACCACGCCTACAGGGCCAGTCTCCCTACGAGCAGTACTTC. The chain joins TRBV18 to TRBJ2-7, with D possibly matching TRBD1 (6 bases). CDR1 KGHSH and CDR2 LQKENI come from the germline V gene. The CDR3 covers 17 residues. The V end was cut by 1 base, the J end by 2 bases, with 18 bases between.

The chain is built from TRBV7-9 and TRBJ2-5, with a possible D match to TRBD1 (5 bases). This CDR3 spans 12 amino acids. The germline V gene has CDR1 SEHNR and CDR2 FQNEAQ (reference sequence). Trimming took 11 bases from V and 7 from J, leaving 17 bases between them. The CDR3, as DNA: TGTGCCGGAAGGACATCCTCACGGACCCAGTACTTC. Residues: CAGRTSSRTQYF.

This sequence joins TRBV4-1 and TRBJ2-1, with 13 bases aligning to TRBD2. This CDR3 comprises 16 residues. The germline gives CDR1 MGHRA, CDR2 YSYEKL. The V and J ends lost 4 bases and 6 bases, in that order; junction bases with no gene match: 6. CDR3 amino acids: CASSLSTSGRINEQFF. In DNA form, the CDR3 reads TGCGCCAGCAGCCTTTCGACTAGCGGGAGGATCAATGAGCAGTTCTTC.

V gene TRBV16 combines with J gene TRBJ1-3; D uncertain. The V gene's germline CDR1 is KGHSY and CDR2 FQNENV. Trimming stripped 4 bases from V and 0 bases from J, with 4 bases between. The length of the CDR3 is 13 residues. CDR3 region: CASSLGSGNTIYF. The CDR3 DNA is TGTGCCAGCAGCCTCGGCTCTGGAAACACCATATATTTT.

The chain couples TRBV28 to TRBJ2-5; no clear D. This CDR3 has 16 residues. Trimming took 7 bases from V and 2 from J, leaving 20 bases between them. CDR1 is MDHEN and CDR2 is SYDVKM in the germline V gene. This CDR3 reads CASTITTLAPQETQYF. The CDR3 DNA follows: TGTGCCAGCACCATTACGACGTTGGCACCACAAGAGACCCAGTACTTC.

This clone occurred once. The rearrangement joins TRBV10-3 to TRBJ1-3; D gene uncertain. The V gene's germline CDR1 is ENHRY and CDR2 SYGVKD. The germline V and J ends were trimmed by 0 bases and 3 bases, with 6 bases remaining between them. This CDR3 region has 14 residues. The CDR3: CAISESVYGNTIYF. In DNA, the CDR3 is TGTGCCATCAGTGAGTCAGTTTATGGAAACACCATATATTTT.

This chain links TRBV5-6 with TRBJ1-2; 8 bases line up with TRBD1. J lost 8 bases, V lost 5 bases, and 8 bases had no gene match. There are 13 residues in the CDR3. In germline, CDR1 is SGHDT, CDR2 YYEEEE. DNA of the CDR3: TGTGCCAGCAGTCCGGACAGGGTCTTAGGCTACACCTTC. Its protein is CASSPDRVLGYTF.

This chain uses TRBV5-4 with TRBJ2-3, with D possibly being TRBD2 (6 bases). Germline-derived CDR1 and CDR2 are SGHNT and YYREEE (reference sequence). The CDR3 has 15 amino acids. The V and J ends lost 0 bases and 2 bases respectively, with 10 bases between them. CDR3 sequence: CASSLASGVTDTQYF. The CDR3, as DNA: TGTGCCAGCAGCTTGGCGTCGGGGGTCACAGATACGCAGTATTTT.

The V and J genes are TRBV30 and TRBJ2-7; the D gene is possibly TRBD1 (5 bases). With 2 bases removed from V and 7 bases from J, the gap between germline ends came to 15 bases. Germline loops: CDR1 GTSNPN, CDR2 SVGIG (reference sequence). This CDR3 has 13 residues. The CDR3 nucleotides read TGTGCCTGGAGTTCGGGCAGGGTTAGAGAGCAGTACTTC. Its translation is CAWSSGRVREQYF.

The chain joins TRBV2 to TRBJ1-5, with D unclear. This CDR3 has 14 amino acids. V was shortened by 1 base and J by 6 bases, with 10 bases between the two germline ends. Germline CDR1 reads SNHLY; CDR2 reads FYNNEI. CDR3 amino acids: CASSEGFRGQPQHF. CDR3 nucleotide sequence: TGTGCCAGCAGTGAAGGCTTCCGTGGTCAGCCCCAGCATTTT.

Notes on this clone: Different DNA sequences within this sample yield the same CDR3. The genes are TRBV7-2 and TRBJ2-1; TRBD2 aligns across 11 bases. From germline, CDR1 is SGHTA and CDR2 FQGNSA. The junction had 5 bases not matched to a gene; V was cut back by 3 bases and J by 7 bases. This CDR3 has 15 amino acids. CDR3 residues: CASSFPLAGVNEQFF. The CDR3 coding sequence is TGTGCCAGCAGCTTTCCACTAGCGGGAGTTAATGAGCAGTTCTTC.

The rearrangement joins TRBV28 to TRBJ2-5; D not resolved. The CDR3 contains 13 residues. The ends were cut back, 10 bases at V and 5 bases at J, with 17 bases in the middle. CDR1 and CDR2 (germline): MDHEN, SYDVKM. The CDR3 DNA reads TGTGCCACCTCTCATCCCAACGGGGAGACCCAGTACTTC. This sequence encodes CATSHPNGETQYF.

This clone occurred once. This sequence joins TRBV7-3 and TRBJ2-1; 8 bases line up with TRBD2. From germline, CDR1 is SGHTA and CDR2 FQGTGA. This CDR3 is 15 amino acids long. Unmatched junction bases numbered 3, after V lost 5 bases and J lost 0 bases. The CDR3 region has the DNA TGTGCCAGCAGCGGGAGCGGGGGCTCCTACAATGAGCAGTTCTTC. Protein product: CASSGSGGSYNEQFF.

This sequence joins TRBV30 and TRBJ2-7; no firm D call. V lost 0 bases to trimming and J lost 2 bases, with 20 bases between them. The germline V gene has CDR1 GTSNPN and CDR2 SVGIG (reference sequence). The CDR3 runs 17 residues. The CDR3 is CAWSVGRIQTQTYEQYF. DNA of the CDR3: TGTGCCTGGAGTGTAGGGCGAATACAGACCCAAACCTACGAGCAGTACTTC.

This clone was recorded a few times. The rearrangement links TRBV5-4 to TRBJ2-7; 9 bases map to TRBD1. The CDR3 has 15 residues. Losses at the gene ends were 4 bases for V and 1 base for J; bases not matched to a gene: 6. The germline V gene has CDR1 SGHNT and CDR2 YYREEE (reference sequence). The CDR3 here is CASSPEQGASYEQYF. Here the CDR3 DNA reads TGTGCCAGCAGCCCAGAACAGGGGGCATCCTACGAGCAGTACTTC.

The DNA for the CDR3 is TGTGCCAGCAGCCGGGGGGCCAGTTCTAACACTGAAGCTTTCTTT. Amino acids: CASSRGASSNTEAFF. The chain carries TRBV5-4 and TRBJ1-1; a weak D match, TRBD1 (6 bases). This CDR3 region has 15 residues. V lost 4 bases and J 2 bases, leaving 15 bases between the germline ends. Germline lookup yields CDR1 SGHNT and CDR2 YYREEE (reference sequence).

This sequence joins TRBV28 and TRBJ2-7; the D is unclear. V was pared by 3 bases and J by 2 bases, with 8 bases between. Germline CDR1 and CDR2: MDHEN and SYDVKM. This CDR3 has 13 amino acids. The DNA for the CDR3 is TGTGCCAGCAGTTTTAGGCTCGCCTACGAGCAGTACTTC. Protein sequence: CASSFRLAYEQYF.